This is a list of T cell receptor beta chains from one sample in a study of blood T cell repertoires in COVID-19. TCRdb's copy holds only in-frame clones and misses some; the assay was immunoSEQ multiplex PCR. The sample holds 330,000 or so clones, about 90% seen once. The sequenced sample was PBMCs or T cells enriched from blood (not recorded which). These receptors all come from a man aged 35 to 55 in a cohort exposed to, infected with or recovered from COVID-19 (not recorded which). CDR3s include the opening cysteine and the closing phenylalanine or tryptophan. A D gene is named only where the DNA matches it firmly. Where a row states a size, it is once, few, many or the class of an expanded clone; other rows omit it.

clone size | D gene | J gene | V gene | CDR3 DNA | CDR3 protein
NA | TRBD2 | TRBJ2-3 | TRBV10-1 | TGCGCCAGCAGTGAGGCCGGGACTAGCGGGAGAGATACGCAGTATTTT | CASSEAGTSGRDTQYF
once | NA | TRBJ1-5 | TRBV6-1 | TGTGCCAGCACCCCAAAAGGGGATCAGCCCCAGCATTTT | CASTPKGDQPQHF
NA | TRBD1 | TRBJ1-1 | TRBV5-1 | TGCGCCAGCACCGCGCAGGGGGCTCGGGAAGCTTTCTTT | CASTAQGAREAFF
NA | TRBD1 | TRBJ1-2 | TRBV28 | TGTGCCAGCAGTTTAGTGGGGACAGGGTACGGCTACACCTTC | CASSLVGTGYGYTF
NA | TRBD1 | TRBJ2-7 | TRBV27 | TGTGCCAGCAGTTTTCCACCTCGGACAGGATCCTACGAGCAGTACTTC | CASSFPPRTGSYEQYF
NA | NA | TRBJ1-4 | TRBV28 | TGTGCCAGCAGTTACCGGCAAGGGGGTTCGGTTGAAAAACTGTTTTTT | CASSYRQGGSVEKLFF
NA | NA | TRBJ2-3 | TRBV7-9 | TGTGCCAGCAGCTTAGGCCTAGCTGGGGATACGCAGTATTTT | CASSLGLAGDTQYF
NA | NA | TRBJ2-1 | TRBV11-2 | TGTGCCAGCAGCTTCGGTAGCCCATCCAATGAGCAGTTCTTC | CASSFGSPSNEQFF
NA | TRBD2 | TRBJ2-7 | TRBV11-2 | TGTGCCAGCACCACTAGCGGGGGCTACGAGCAGTACTTC | CASTTSGGYEQYF
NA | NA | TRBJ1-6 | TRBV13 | TGTGCCAGCAGCTCCGGGAGAGAAAATTCACCCCTCCACTTT | CASSSGRENSPLHF
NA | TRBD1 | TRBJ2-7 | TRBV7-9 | TGTGCCAGCAGCCGACAGGGGGACTCCTACGAGCAGTACTTC | CASSRQGDSYEQYF
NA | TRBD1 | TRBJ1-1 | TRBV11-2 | TGTGCCAGCAGCTTAACATCAGGGGGTGGGACTGAAGCTTTCTTT | CASSLTSGGGTEAFF
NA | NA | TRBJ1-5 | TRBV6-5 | TGTGCCAGCAGTACCCAGAGGGTGGACGATCAGCCCCAGCATTTT | CASSTQRVDDQPQHF
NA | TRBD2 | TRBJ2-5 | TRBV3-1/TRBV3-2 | TGTGCCAGCAGCCCCCCGGGACTAAACCTTGAGACCCAGTACTTC | CASSPPGLNLETQYF
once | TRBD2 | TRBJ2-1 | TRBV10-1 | TGCGCCAGCAGTGAGGACCCCACTAGCGGGAGAGGCGAGCAGTTCTTC | CASSEDPTSGRGEQFF
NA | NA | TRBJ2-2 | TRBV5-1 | TGCGCCAGCAGGTCAGGTGCGAACACCGGGGAGCTGTTTTTT | CASRSGANTGELFF
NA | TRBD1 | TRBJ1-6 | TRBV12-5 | TGTGCTAGTGGTGGCGTCTTTTTACAGGGGTCAGTTAATTCACCCCTCCACTTT | CASGGVFLQGSVNSPLHF
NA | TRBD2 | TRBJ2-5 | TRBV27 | TGTGCCAGCAGTCTCTACCCCCTAGCGGCACATACAAAAGAGACCCAGTACTTC | CASSLYPLAAHTKETQYF
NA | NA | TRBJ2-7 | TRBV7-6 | TGTGCCAGCAGTCCCCGGGACTCCTCGGCCTACGAGCAGTACTTC | CASSPRDSSAYEQYF
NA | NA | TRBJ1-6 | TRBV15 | TGTGCCACCAGCAGAGCGGGAGGGAATTCACCCCTCCACTTT | CATSRAGGNSPLHF
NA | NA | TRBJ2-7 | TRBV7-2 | TGTGCCAGCACCCCTTTCGGGGGAGACGGGTACGAGCAGTACTTC | CASTPFGGDGYEQYF
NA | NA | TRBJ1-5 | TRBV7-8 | TGTGCCAGCAGCTTAGGAACTGGTAATCAGCCCCAGCATTTT | CASSLGTGNQPQHF
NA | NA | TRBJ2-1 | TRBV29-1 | TGCAGCGTTTTTCTTTCGGAGAGCTCCTACAATGAGCAGTTCTTC | CSVFLSESSYNEQFF
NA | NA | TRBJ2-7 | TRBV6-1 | TGTGCCAGCAGTGAAGTGGGCAAAGCCTACGAGCAGTACTTC | CASSEVGKAYEQYF
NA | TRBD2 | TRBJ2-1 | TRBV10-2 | TGCGCCAGCAGTAGGGCTAGCGGGAGGGCCGGGTACAATGAGCAGTTCTTC | CASSRASGRAGYNEQFF
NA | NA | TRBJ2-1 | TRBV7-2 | TGTGCCAGCAGCTTAGCGGGAGCCAATGAGCAGTTCTTC | CASSLAGANEQFF
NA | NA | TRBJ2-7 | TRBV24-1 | TGTGCCACCAGTGATTCAGGGCGTGAGCAGTACTTC | CATSDSGREQYF
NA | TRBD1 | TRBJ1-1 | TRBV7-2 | TGTGCCAGCAGCCCCCAGGCCGGGACAGTGAACACTGAAGCTTTCTTT | CASSPQAGTVNTEAFF
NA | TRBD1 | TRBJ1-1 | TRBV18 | TGTGCCAGCTCATCCCGGCCGGGACAGGGGGGGGGCACTGAAGCTTTCTTT | CASSSRPGQGGGTEAFF
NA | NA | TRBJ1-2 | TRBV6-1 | TGTGCCAGCAGTGAAGCGGACAGCCCCCACTATGGCTACACCTTC | CASSEADSPHYGYTF
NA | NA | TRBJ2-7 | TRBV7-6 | TGTGCCAGCAGCCCCGGGGAAACCTACGAGCAGTACTTC | CASSPGETYEQYF
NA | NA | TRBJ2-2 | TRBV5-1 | TGCGCCAGCAGCTTGGGATCCAGGGGCACCGGGGAGCTGTTTTTT | CASSLGSRGTGELFF
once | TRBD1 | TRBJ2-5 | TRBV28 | TGTGCCAGCTCGGACAGGCTAAAAGAGACCCAGTACTTC | CASSDRLKETQYF
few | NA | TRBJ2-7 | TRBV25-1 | TGTGCCAGCAGTGAATATGGGGCAGGTCTCGAGCAGTACTTC | CASSEYGAGLEQYF
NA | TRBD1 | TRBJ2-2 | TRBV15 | TGTGCCACCAGCTGGGGACAGGGCGGGGAGCTGTTTTTT | CATSWGQGGELFF
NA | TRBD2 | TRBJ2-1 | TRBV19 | TGTGCCAGTAGTCCCGAGACTAGCGGTCCCTACAATGAGCAGTTCTTC | CASSPETSGPYNEQFF
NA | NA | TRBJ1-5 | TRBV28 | TGTGCCAGCAGTTTCAGGGCAACAGGAAATCAGCCCCAGCATTTT | CASSFRATGNQPQHF
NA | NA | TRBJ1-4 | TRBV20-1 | TGCAGTGCTATCGCGGCTAGGCGGTGGTTTTTT | CSAIAARRWFF
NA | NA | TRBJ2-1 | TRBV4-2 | TGTGCCAGCAGCCCACTAGCCGTCAATGAGCAGTTCTTC | CASSPLAVNEQFF
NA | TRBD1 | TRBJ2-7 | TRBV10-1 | TGCGCCAGGGACAGGGAGACCTACGAGCAGTACTTC | CARDRETYEQYF
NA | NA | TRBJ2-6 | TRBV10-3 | TGTGCCATCAGTGTTCGCTCTGGGGCCAACGTCCTGACTTTC | CAISVRSGANVLTF
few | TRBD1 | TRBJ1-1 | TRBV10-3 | TGTGCCATCAGTACAAGGACAGGCGAAGCTTTCTTT | CAISTRTGEAFF
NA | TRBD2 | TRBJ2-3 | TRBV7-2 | TGTGCCAGCAGCTTAAGAGCACTAGCGGGCGCCGGGTTTAGCCCGCAGTATTTT | CASSLRALAGAGFSPQYF
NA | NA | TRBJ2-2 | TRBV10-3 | TGTGCCATCAGTGATCAGGGGAACACCGGGGAGCTGTTTTTT | CAISDQGNTGELFF
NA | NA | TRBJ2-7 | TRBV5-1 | TGCGCCAGCAGCTTTGGAACAGCCTTCTACGAGCAGTACTTC | CASSFGTAFYEQYF
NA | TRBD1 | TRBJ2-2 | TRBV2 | TGTGCCAGCAGTGACCCGGGACAGCGCACCGGGGAGCTGTTTTTT | CASSDPGQRTGELFF
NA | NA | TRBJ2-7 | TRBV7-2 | TGTGCCAGCAGTGCGGGGCAAAACGAGCAGTACTTC | CASSAGQNEQYF
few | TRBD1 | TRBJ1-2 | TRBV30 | TGTGCCTGGAGTGCAGGGGGCGGTGGCTACACCTTC | CAWSAGGGGYTF
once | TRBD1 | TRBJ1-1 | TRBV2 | TGTGCCAGCAGGGAACAGGGGCGGGTCACTGAAGCTTTCTTT | CASREQGRVTEAFF
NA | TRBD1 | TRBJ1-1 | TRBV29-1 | TGCAGCGTTGGACAGGGGGCTGCCACTGAAGCTTTCTTT | CSVGQGAATEAFF
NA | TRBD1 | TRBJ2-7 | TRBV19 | TGTGCCAGTACTCCGACAGGGTTCACCTACGAGCAGTACTTC | CASTPTGFTYEQYF
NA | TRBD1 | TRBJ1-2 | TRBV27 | TGTGCCAGCAGTCCTAAGGACAGGGGAGCCTATGGCTACACCTTC | CASSPKDRGAYGYTF
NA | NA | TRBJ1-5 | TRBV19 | TGTGCCAGTAGTCCAGGACACGGCGTTAACAATCAGCCCCAGCATTTT | CASSPGHGVNNQPQHF
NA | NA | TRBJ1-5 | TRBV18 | TGTGCCAGCTCACCAGAACTAAATCAGCCCCAGCATTTT | CASSPELNQPQHF
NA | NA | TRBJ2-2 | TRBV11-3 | TGTGCCAGCAGCTTAGGCCTAGCGTCCGGGGAGCTGTTTTTT | CASSLGLASGELFF
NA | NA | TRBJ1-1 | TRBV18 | TGTGCCAGCTCTCAAAAGAACACTGAAGCTTTCTTT | CASSQKNTEAFF
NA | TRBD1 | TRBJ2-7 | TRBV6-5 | TGTGCCAGCAGTTACTCACGGACAGGGTCTTCCTACGAGCAGTACTTC | CASSYSRTGSSYEQYF
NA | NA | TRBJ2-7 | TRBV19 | TGTGCCAGTAGTCCGAGCACCCCGGCGCGCGGCGAGCAGTACTTC | CASSPSTPARGEQYF
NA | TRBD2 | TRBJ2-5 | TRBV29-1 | TGCAGCGTAGCTACCGGGACTAGTGAGTGGGAGACCCAGTACTTC | CSVATGTSEWETQYF